Shown below are 17 T cell receptor beta chains from a single sample sequenced in a study of T cell responses to AZD1222 COVID-19 vaccine. TCRdb keeps only in-frame clones here, not all; method: immunoSEQ multiplex PCR. The sample holds 95,000 to 150,000 clones, over 85% seen once. The input for sequencing was peripheral blood, taken on day 0 of AZD1222 vaccination. These receptors were taken from an adult in good health.

A few counts support this clone. The chain links TRBV3-1 (or the pseudogene TRBV3-2) to TRBJ2-1; 8 bases line up with TRBD1. The junction had 8 bases not matched to a gene; V was cut back by 1 base and J by 9 bases. The germline CDR1 and CDR2 sequences are LGHDT and YNNKEL (reference sequence). This CDR3 is 15 amino acids long. The CDR3 loop is CASSQGLIQGAEQFF. The CDR3 DNA reads as TGTGCCAGCAGCCAAGGCCTAATTCAGGGGGCTGAGCAGTTCTTC.

V gene TRBV25-1 combines with J gene TRBJ2-7; D may be TRBD2 (6 bases). Germline CDR1 MGHDK, CDR2 SYGVNS. The V and J ends lost 8 bases and 6 bases respectively, with 11 bases between them. The CDR3 sequence is 11 residues long. The CDR3 region has the DNA TGTGCCAGCTGGAGGGGCGGCGAGCAGTACTTC. This encodes CASWRGGEQYF.

The J gene is TRBJ2-5, the V gene TRBV18; D is unclear. CDR3 length: 13 amino acids. Deletions cut 2 bases from V and 3 bases from J, with 7 bases between. The germline V gene encodes CDR1 KGHSH and CDR2 LQKENI. The CDR3 loop is CASSPGQEETQYF. In DNA form, the CDR3 reads TGTGCCAGCTCACCAGGGCAGGAAGAGACCCAGTACTTC.

The rearrangement uses TRBV3-1 (or the pseudogene TRBV3-2) and TRBJ2-3, with 12 bases aligning to TRBD2. This CDR3 spans 17 amino acids. The germline gives CDR1 LGHDT, CDR2 YNNKEL (reference sequence). Trimming at V came to 0 bases and at J to 3 bases, leaving 4 bases not matched to a gene. This chain's CDR3 is CASSQERLAGDTDTQYF. The CDR3, as DNA: TGTGCCAGCAGCCAAGAACGACTAGCGGGGGATACAGATACGCAGTATTTT.

The chain has TRBV10-2 and TRBJ2-7, with D unclear. CDR3 size: 14 residues. The V and J ends lost 6 bases and 5 bases respectively, with 17 bases between them. CDR1 is WSHSY, CDR2 SAAADI, per germline. CDR3 residues: CASSAVIRVNEQYF. CDR3 DNA: TGCGCCAGCAGCGCGGTAATTCGGGTTAACGAGCAGTACTTC.

This clone was recorded only once. The chain joins TRBV3-1 (or the pseudogene TRBV3-2) to TRBJ2-7, with D perhaps matching TRBD1 or TRBD2 (5 bases each). Germline CDR1 reads LGHDT; CDR2 reads YNNKEL (reference sequence). Trimming removed 3 bases from V and 0 bases from J, with 12 bases in between. The CDR3 length is 15 residues. CDR3 DNA sequence: TGTGCCAGCAGCCACGAGGGGTCATTCTCCTACGAGCAGTACTTC. As protein: CASSHEGSFSYEQYF.

This clone was detected a few times. The V and J genes are TRBV7-8 and TRBJ2-1; D is possibly TRBD2 (7 bases). From germline, CDR1 is SGHVS and CDR2 FQNEAQ. The ends were cut back, 5 bases at V and 16 bases at J, with 18 bases in the middle. There are 12 residues in the CDR3. The DNA of the CDR3 is TGTGCCAGCAGCCGTGGGGGCGGGGGCGAATTCTTC. This sequence encodes CASSRGGGGEFF.

The genes are TRBV11-2 and TRBJ2-1; 7 bases are shared with TRBD2. Germline CDR1 reads SGHAT; CDR2 reads FQNNGV. This CDR3 is built from 14 residues. Unmatched junction bases numbered 8, after V lost 5 bases and J lost 7 bases. The CDR3 coding sequence is TGTGCCAGCAGCCGCCAGCGGGGTTGGAATGAGCAGTTCTTC. Translating it yields CASSRQRGWNEQFF.

The chain couples TRBV6-5 to TRBJ2-4, with 8 positions matching TRBD1. This CDR3 is built from 13 residues. J was trimmed by 8 bases and V by 6 bases; bases with no gene match: 6. Looked up from germline, CDR1 is MNHEY and CDR2 is SVGAGI. Written as DNA, the CDR3 is TGTGCCAGCAGGGGACAGGATAAGGACATTCAGTACTTC. It encodes CASRGQDKDIQYF.

The chain employs TRBV5-1 and TRBJ2-5; TRBD1 aligns across 7 bases. Looked up from germline, CDR1 is SGHRS and CDR2 is YFSETQ. With V trimmed by 4 bases and J by 4 bases, 4 bases remained unmatched. The CDR3 loop spans 13 amino acids. Here the CDR3 DNA reads TGCGCCAGCAGCGAACCAGGGGGAGAGACCCAGTACTTC. Translating it yields CASSEPGGETQYF.

V and J are TRBV14 and TRBJ1-1, with a tentative D call TRBD1 (5 bases). Germline V gene data show CDR1 as SGHDN and CDR2 as FVKESK. V dropped 2 bases and J dropped 5 bases, with 9 bases sitting between them. The CDR3 runs 13 residues. This CDR3 reads CASSQSGWTEAFF. The CDR3 nucleotides are TGTGCCAGCAGCCAATCAGGGTGGACTGAAGCTTTCTTT.

The CDR3, as DNA: TGTGCCTGGAGCAAACAGGGGGCTAATTCACCCCTCCACTTT. The encoded protein is CAWSKQGANSPLHF. The rearrangement links TRBV30 to TRBJ1-6, with 9 bases matching TRBD1. V trimming: 3 bases; J trimming: 6 bases; junction bases outside the gene matches: 3. The CDR3 has 14 amino acids. CDR1 GTSNPN and CDR2 SVGIG come from the germline V gene (reference sequence).

This clone has more than one count but fewer than ten. The CDR3 DNA reads TGTGCCACCAGTGATGAATTATATGGCTACACCTTC. This codes for CATSDELYGYTF. V is TRBV24-1 and J is TRBJ1-2, with D hard to call. The V gene's germline CDR1 is KGHDR and CDR2 SFDVKD. The CDR3 is 12 residues long. Trimming removed 3 bases from V and 5 bases from J, with 6 bases in between.

In its sample, this clone was seen many times. CDR3 DNA: TGTGCCAGCAGCCCTCAGGGGGAAGAGACCCAGTACTTC. This encodes CASSPQGEETQYF. The chain has TRBV7-9 and TRBJ2-5, with TRBD1 matching 7 bases. The CDR3 runs 13 residues. V dropped 5 bases and J dropped 3; count of bases not matched to a gene: 3. The germline V gene encodes CDR1 SEHNR and CDR2 FQNEAQ (reference sequence).

The CDR3 reads CASGLGASGANVLTF. In DNA form, the CDR3 reads TGTGCCAGCGGCCTGGGGGCCTCTGGGGCCAACGTCCTGACTTTC. The gene calls are TRBV28 and TRBJ2-6; weak D call: TRBD1 (6 bases). Trimming removed 8 bases from V and 0 bases from J, with 11 bases in between. Germline V gene lookup returns CDR1 MDHEN and CDR2 SYDVKM. This CDR3 has 15 residues.

The chain links TRBV7-2 to TRBJ2-3; D ambiguous. The V end lost 5 bases, the J end lost 1 base, and 10 bases lay between the germline ends. The CDR3 length is 14 residues. From germline, CDR1 is SGHTA and CDR2 FQGNSA. The CDR3 DNA is TGTGCCAGCAGCCCCCCACCGCGCACAGATACGCAGTATTTT. This codes for CASSPPPRTDTQYF.

This chain's CDR3 is CAWNLGGTGELFF. The CDR3 coding sequence is TGTGCCTGGAACTTGGGTGGCACCGGGGAGCTGTTTTTT. The chain carries TRBV30 and TRBJ2-2; D gene uncertain. V was trimmed by 4 bases and J by 4 bases, leaving 10 bases between them. The CDR3 is 13 residues long. The germline V gene has CDR1 GTSNPN and CDR2 SVGIG (reference sequence).